The 14 T cell receptor beta chains reported below all come from one sample, sequenced in a study of spatial heterogeneity in lung cancer. As for time point: sample taken at primary tumor resection. TCRdb reprocessed the 5' RACE reads via MiXCR and lists one record per CDR3 protein. The top ten clones hold roughly 14% of a sample with 50,000 to 75,000 distinct CDR3 sequences, under 7.5% of them seen once. The specimen comprised PBMCs, sampled at surgery. These receptors all stem from a female donor with early-stage non-small cell lung cancer.

The rearrangement joins TRBV19 to TRBJ1-5; D possibly corresponds to TRBD1 (5 bases). This CDR3 has 16 amino acids. Trimming took 0 bases from V and 1 from J, leaving 10 bases between them. Germline V gene lookup returns CDR1 LNHDA and CDR2 SQIVND (reference sequence). CDR3 DNA sequence: TGTGCCAGTAGTATAGATTCCGGGACGAGCAATCAGCCCCAGCATTTT. Its protein product is CASSIDSGTSNQPQHF.

This clonotype appeared many times. The genes are TRBV28 and TRBJ2-5; D gene uncertain. The CDR3 covers 14 residues. V shed 3 bases and J shed 5 bases, with 13 bases lying between them. Germline CDR1 reads MDHEN; CDR2 reads SYDVKM. The DNA of the CDR3 is TGTGCCAGCAGTTTGAGTCTCCCATCCGAGACCCAGTACTTC. Amino acid sequence: CASSLSLPSETQYF.

In its sample, this clonotype was seen many times. The V and J genes are TRBV28 and TRBJ2-2; D not resolved. Trimming removed 1 base from V and 1 base from J, with 7 bases in between. The length of the CDR3 is 15 residues. Germline CDR1 is MDHEN and CDR2 is SYDVKM. The CDR3 DNA reads as TGTGCCAGCAGTTTATTACGGCTGAACACCGGGGAGCTGTTTTTT. It yields the protein CASSLLRLNTGELFF.

Remarks on this clonotype: A read error may produce the germline difference seen at one junction end. This chain links TRBV5-1 with TRBJ2-7, with 8 bases identical to TRBD1. CDR3 length: 15 amino acids. CDR1 and CDR2 from the germline V gene are SGHRS and YFSETQ. CDR3 residues: CASRLEGDRGHEQYF. CDR3 DNA sequence: TGCGCCAGCCGCTTGGAGGGTGACAGGGGCCACGAGCAGTACTTC.

In this sample, this clonotype turned up many times. The chain carries TRBV9 and TRBJ1-1; D is perhaps TRBD1 (5 bases). The CDR3 consists of 16 residues. V was cut by 2 bases and J by 1 base, with 15 bases left in between. Per germline, CDR1 SGDLS and CDR2 YYNGEE. Here the CDR3 reads CASSVSPGPPNTEAFF. The CDR3 coding sequence is TGTGCCAGCAGCGTTTCCCCGGGACCGCCGAACACTGAAGCTTTCTTT.

This clonotype was recorded a few times. The chain recombines TRBV20-1 with TRBJ2-1; 10 bases fit TRBD2. Germline assignment: CDR1 DFQATT and CDR2 SNEGSKA (reference sequence). The trim removed 6 bases at V and 7 bases at J, leaving 9 bases unmatched. CDR3 size: 14 residues. CDR3 protein: CSAEAGLAINEQFF. The CDR3, as DNA: TGCAGTGCCGAAGCGGGACTAGCGATTAATGAGCAGTTCTTC.

This clonotype was detected ten times or more. The V gene is TRBV20-1, the J gene TRBJ2-7; D unclear. From germline, CDR1 is DFQATT and CDR2 SNEGSKA (reference sequence). The CDR3 spans 12 residues. Trimming took 2 bases from V and 6 from J, leaving 11 bases between them. This CDR3 reads CSARPPQSEQYF. As DNA, the CDR3 is TGCAGTGCTAGACCCCCCCAGAGCGAGCAGTACTTC.

This clonotype was seen repeatedly, ten times or more. This chain uses TRBV5-5 with TRBJ1-5; D gene uncertain. Germline CDR1 SGHKS, CDR2 YYEKEE (reference sequence). Trimming removed 1 base at V and 5 bases at J, with 7 bases between. The CDR3 spans 13 residues. The CDR3 region has the DNA TGTGCCAGCAGCTTGAGCCCTTATCAGCCCCAGCATTTT. Translated: CASSLSPYQPQHF.

This clonotype was seen many times. This chain joins TRBV7-2 and TRBJ2-5, with 9 bases identical to TRBD2. Germline lookup yields CDR1 SGHTA and CDR2 FQGNSA. The J segment lost 5 bases and the V segment lost 5 bases, leaving 6 bases of the junction unmatched. The CDR3 runs to 14 residues. The CDR3 bases are TGTGCCAGCAGCCTGGTCGGACTAGCGGAGACCCAGTACTTC. Protein sequence: CASSLVGLAETQYF.

This clonotype was counted at least ten times. The chain carries TRBV7-2 and TRBJ1-1, with unresolved D. V lost 2 bases and J lost 5, with 6 bases in between. CDR1 and CDR2 from the germline V gene are SGHTA and FQGNSA. This CDR3 is 12 amino acids long. CDR3 protein: CASSLYDTEAFF. CDR3 DNA: TGTGCCAGCAGCTTATATGATACTGAAGCTTTCTTT.

This clonotype appeared a few times. This rearrangement joins TRBV5-1 to TRBJ1-2; 9 nucleotides align to TRBD1. Trimming removed 0 bases from V and 7 bases from J; junction bases left unmatched: 4. CDR3 size: 14 residues. Germline lookup yields CDR1 SGHRS and CDR2 YFSETQ. This CDR3 is CASSLEQGAIGYTF. The CDR3 DNA sequence: TGCGCCAGCAGCTTGGAACAGGGGGCAATTGGCTACACCTTC. Complete variable domain (other parts from reference TRBV5-1 and TRBJ1-2): KAGVTQTPRYLIKTRGQQVTLSCSPISGHRSVSWYQQTPGQGLQFLFEYFSETQRNKGNFPGRFSGRQFSNSRSEMNVSTLELGDSALYLCASSLEQGAIGYTFGSGTRLTVV.

The sample holds many counts of this clonotype. The chain carries TRBV28 and TRBJ2-3; D ambiguous. CDR1 is MDHEN, CDR2 SYDVKM, per germline. This CDR3 comprises 13 residues. The V end lost 7 bases, the J end lost 7 bases, and 15 bases lay between the germline ends. The CDR3 nucleotides read TGTGCCAGCACCCGGGCCCAAGGATATACGCAGTATTTT. Translated: CASTRAQGYTQYF. The variable domain in full, completed from reference TRBV28 and TRBJ2-3, reads DVKVTQSSRYLVKRTGEKVFLECVQDMDHENMFWYRQDPGLGLRLIYFSYDVKMKEKGDIPEGYSVSREKKERFSLILESASTNQTSMYLCASTRAQGYTQYFGPGTRLTVL.

This clonotype was recorded at least ten times. The genes are TRBV6-6 and TRBJ2-2; D is possibly TRBD1 (6 bases). Trimming stripped 4 bases from V and 1 base from J, with 10 bases between. The CDR3 consists of 15 residues. Germline V lookup: CDR1 MNHNY, CDR2 SVGAGI (reference sequence). Here the CDR3 reads CASSFIQGNTGELFF. The CDR3 region has the DNA TGTGCCAGCAGTTTTATACAGGGGAACACCGGGGAGCTGTTTTTT.

The genes are TRBV3-1 and TRBJ1-4; D remains unclear. In germline, CDR1 is LGHDT, CDR2 YNNKEL (reference sequence). Trimming took 0 bases from V and 0 from J, leaving 5 bases between them. CDR3 length: 15 amino acids. The CDR3 DNA is TGTGCCAGCAGCCAAGATTCTGCAACTAATGAAAAACTGTTTTTT. This codes for CASSQDSATNEKLFF.